A single T cell receptor beta chain is shown here with its context. A sample of blood taken at first hyperthyroidism diagnosis preceded any ophthalmopathy symptoms. From under 12 ml of fresh peripheral blood, PBMCs were isolated. CDR1 is SGHRS, CDR2 YFSETQ, per germline. The CDR3 has 16 residues. V was pared by 4 bases and J by 5 bases, with 6 bases of the junction left unmatched. The sample comes from a study of T cells in Graves' hyperthyroidism and ophthalmopathy. Using RNA transcripts as the source, TCR beta CDR3 regions were amplified. Carried out on the TCR CDR3, a first-round RT-PCR used the HTBI primer set. TCRdb re-analysed the multiplex PCR reads in MiXCR, keeping a single row per CDR3 protein. The sample consists of 280,000 or so distinct CDR3 sequences, approximately 16% of them appearing once.

The rearrangement joins TRBV5-1 to TRBJ2-2; 12 nucleotides align to TRBD2. The source is a woman aged 45-65 years with Graves' hyperthyroidism that later progressed to Graves' ophthalmopathy. The sample consisted of blood. The CDR3 region has the DNA TGCGCCAGCAGCAAAGGGACTAGCGGGCAAACCGGGGAGCTGTTTTTT. The encoded protein is CASSKGTSGQTGELFF.